The present T cell receptor (beta chain) was sequenced within a study of blood T cell repertoires in COVID-19. Study information: Italy, Spain and the United States were the sources of the convalescent and acute COVID-19 samples.

The cohort comprised adults aged roughly 18 to 95 years residing in around 25 US areas. In the source study's methods: Amplification of reference gene primers was used by the study to estimate nucleated cell counts. Sequencing was performed with immunoSEQ multiplex PCR; in TCRdb, only in-frame clones are kept and a portion is missing. That table supplies the V and J calls and clone size; D and trimming were determined from the DNA. The table records a few hundred thousand clones, 80% to 90% of them present only once. This TCR was sampled from a woman aged 40 to 55 with acute COVID-19. The sample comprised PBMCs or T cells enriched from blood (not recorded which).

CDR3 sequence (DNA): TGCGCCAGCAGCTTGGCGGGAGGGCCCCAAGAGACCCAGTACTTC. As protein: CASSLAGGPQETQYF. V usage is TRBV5-1 and J usage is TRBJ2-5, with TRBD2 matching 8 bases. V was pared by 0 bases and J by 1 base, with 2 bases of the junction left unmatched. This CDR3 contains 15 residues. In germline, CDR1 is SGHRS, CDR2 YFSETQ.